What follows is one TCR beta chain and its context. The antigen remains unidentified. This CDR3 spans 13 amino acids. Between the trimmed V and J ends, which lost 5 bases and 2 bases, there was a span of 9 bases. Germline CDR1 reads SGHTA; CDR2 reads FQGTGA. This table comes from immunoSEQ multiplex PCR, and its TCRdb copy is limited to in-frame clones, with some not included. Among fewer than 55,000 clones listed, about 83% were seen once. This record belongs to a study of Ad26.COV2.S vaccination and SARS-CoV-2 variants. Findings of the study overall: Placebo recipients trailed vaccine recipients in spike-specific TCR breadth. Possible underestimation of total T cell responses by the TCR breadth and depth analyses was noted.

The chain combines TRBV7-3 with TRBJ2-5; D is possibly TRBD1 (6 bases). This receptor was identified in a human donor who had recovered from COVID-19. Here the sequenced sample was peripheral blood, taken after recovery from COVID-19. Written as DNA, the CDR3 is TGTGCCAGCAGCACCGGACAGCAAGAGACCCAGTACTTC. The encoded protein is CASSTGQQETQYF.